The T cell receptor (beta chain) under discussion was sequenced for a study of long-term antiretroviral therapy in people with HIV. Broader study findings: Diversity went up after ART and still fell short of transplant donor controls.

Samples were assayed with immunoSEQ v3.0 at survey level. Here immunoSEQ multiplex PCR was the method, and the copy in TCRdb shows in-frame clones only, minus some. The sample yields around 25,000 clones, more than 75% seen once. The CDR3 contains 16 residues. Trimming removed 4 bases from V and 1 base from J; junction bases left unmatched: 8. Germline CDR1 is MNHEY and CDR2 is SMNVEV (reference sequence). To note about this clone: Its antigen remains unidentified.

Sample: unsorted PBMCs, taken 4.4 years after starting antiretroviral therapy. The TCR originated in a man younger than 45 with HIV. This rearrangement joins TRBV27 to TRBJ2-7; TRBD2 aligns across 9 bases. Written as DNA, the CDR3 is TGTGCCAGCAGTTATAGCGGGGGTCCCGAGTCCTACGAGCAGTACTTC. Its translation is CASSYSGGPESYEQYF.